These 23 T cell receptor beta chains were all obtained from the same sample, sequenced in a study of memory CD4+ T cells and cytomegalovirus serostatus. The sort gate was single viable CD3+CD4+CD8-CD45RO+ cells for memory CD4+ T cells. Sequencing used immunoSEQ multiplex PCR; TCRdb keeps in-frame clones, though not all of them. The sample lists 48,000 or so clones, just under 80% occurring once. The sequenced sample consisted of memory CD4+ T cells from blood. Every receptor here comes from an adult in good health and CMV-seronegative.

The rearrangement links TRBV18 to TRBJ2-2, with D possibly being TRBD1 (5 bases). With 2 bases removed from V and 1 base from J, the gap between germline ends came to 11 bases. Per the germline V gene, CDR1 is KGHSH and CDR2 is LQKENI. This CDR3 is built from 16 residues. In nucleotides, the CDR3 is TGTGCCAGCTCACCAAGGACAAGGGGGAACACCGGGGAGCTGTTTTTT. It is translated as CASSPRTRGNTGELFF.

The CDR3: CASIPGGSNSPLHF. CDR3 sequence (DNA): TGTGCCAGCATCCCCGGTGGTTCTAATTCACCCCTCCACTTT. The chain recombines TRBV2 with TRBJ1-6; D is ambiguous. The CDR3 runs 14 residues. V was trimmed by 7 bases and J by 6 bases, leaving 13 bases between them. Germline V gives CDR1 SNHLY, CDR2 FYNNEI.

The chain combines TRBV7-9 with TRBJ2-5; 8 bases agree with TRBD1. The CDR3 totals 14 residues. Trimming took 5 bases from V and 2 from J; bases not matched to a gene: 4. From germline, CDR1 is SEHNR and CDR2 FQNEAQ (reference sequence). Here the CDR3 DNA reads TGTGCCAGCAGCCAGACAGGGGAGCAAGAGACCCAGTACTTC. It translates to CASSQTGEQETQYF.

This clone was counted once. This sequence joins TRBV6-5 and TRBJ1-5, with D tentatively TRBD1 (5 bases). Germline CDR1 reads MNHEY; CDR2 reads SVGAGI. The ends were cut back, 4 bases at V and 9 bases at J, with 10 bases in the middle. The CDR3 covers 12 residues. Written as DNA, the CDR3 is TGTGCCAGCAGTTCCCCGGGGGTGCCCCAGCATTTT. As protein: CASSSPGVPQHF.

This clone was counted a few times. The chain uses TRBV6-6 and TRBJ1-4; D ambiguous. Deletions cut 6 bases from V and 3 bases from J, with 14 bases between. The CDR3 extends over 15 amino acids. Germline CDR1 is MNHNY and CDR2 is SVGAGI (reference sequence). The CDR3 protein is CASRSGSAPNEKLFF. In DNA, the CDR3 is TGTGCCAGCAGGTCCGGGAGTGCCCCTAATGAAAAACTGTTTTTT.

This chain connects TRBV6-1 to TRBJ1-2; D is ambiguous. The CDR3 contains 14 residues. Germline V CDR1 and CDR2: MNHNS, SASEGT. V lost 3 bases to trimming and J lost 4 bases, with 12 bases between them. The CDR3 protein is CASSEPYSVYGYTF. CDR3 DNA: TGTGCCAGCAGTGAGCCCTATAGCGTCTATGGCTACACCTTC.

V and J are TRBV4-2 and TRBJ1-2; TRBD1 might be the D (5 bases). Trimming removed 4 bases from V and 4 bases from J, with 13 bases in between. The germline V gene has CDR1 LGHNA and CDR2 YNFKEQ. The CDR3 contains 14 residues. CDR3 residues: CASSPAQGVYGYTF. The CDR3 DNA reads as TGTGCCAGCAGCCCCGCCCAGGGCGTCTATGGCTACACCTTC.

V and J are TRBV6-1 and TRBJ2-1; 7 positions match TRBD2. Trimming cost V 3 bases and J 0 bases; bases outside gene matches: 5. This CDR3 contains 16 residues. Germline V gene sequence: CDR1 MNHNS, CDR2 SASEGT. CDR3 nucleotide sequence: TGTGCCAGCAGTGAGGAGGGCGGGAGCTCCTACAATGAGCAGTTCTTC. Its protein product is CASSEEGGSSYNEQFF.

The chain uses TRBV19 and TRBJ2-3, with D possibly TRBD2 on 7 matching bases. From germline, CDR1 is LNHDA and CDR2 SQIVND (reference sequence). The CDR3 is made up of 16 amino acids. With 6 bases removed from V and 6 bases from J, the gap between germline ends came to 22 bases. CDR3: CASRSGGLGLSDTQYF. The CDR3 coding sequence is TGTGCCAGTAGGTCGGGGGGCTTAGGGTTATCGGATACGCAGTATTTT.

This clone was observed a single time. The chain employs TRBV28 and TRBJ2-3, with 7 bases fitting TRBD1. Trimming cost V 1 base and J 13 bases; bases outside gene matches: 5. The CDR3 spans 12 residues. The germline V gene encodes CDR1 MDHEN and CDR2 SYDVKM. CDR3 loop: CASSLSGQQKYF. The DNA for the CDR3 is TGTGCCAGCAGTTTATCGGGACAGCAGAAGTATTTT.

The genes are TRBV5-1 and TRBJ1-4; tentatively, D is TRBD1 (6 bases). Trimming removed 0 bases from V and 5 bases from J, with 14 bases in between. This CDR3 is built from 16 residues. Germline CDR1 reads SGHRS; CDR2 reads YFSETQ. CDR3 residues: CASSLESGTSNEKLFF. CDR3 coding DNA: TGCGCCAGCAGCTTGGAATCTGGGACAAGCAATGAAAAACTGTTTTTT.

The chain combines TRBV4-1 with TRBJ2-7; TRBD2 matches at 8 bases. The CDR3 runs 17 residues. Germline V gene lookup returns CDR1 MGHRA and CDR2 YSYEKL. With 1 base clipped from V and 1 base from J, the junction kept 9 bases outside the gene matches. Written as DNA, the CDR3 is TGCGCCAGCAGCCAAGGTCCTAGCTTAGCGGGGTCCTACGAGCAGTACTTC. Translated: CASSQGPSLAGSYEQYF.

This chain uses TRBV11-2 with TRBJ1-1, with D tentatively TRBD1 (6 bases). This CDR3 contains 16 residues. Germline V gives CDR1 SGHAT, CDR2 FQNNGV. V lost 4 bases and J lost 1, with 16 bases in between. This CDR3 is CASSYGRGDPNTEAFF. The CDR3 bases are TGTGCCAGCAGCTACGGAAGGGGGGACCCGAACACTGAAGCTTTCTTT.

This sequence joins TRBV5-1 and TRBJ2-7; D might be TRBD2 (5 bases). The V gene lost 4 bases and the J gene lost 4 bases, with 18 bases spanning the gap. This CDR3 contains 15 residues. CDR1 is SGHRS and CDR2 is YFSETQ in the germline V gene. The CDR3 region is CASSPDSRGWYEQYF. The CDR3 bases are TGCGCCAGCAGCCCGGATTCCCGGGGTTGGTACGAGCAGTACTTC. Full variable domain (outside the CDR3, taken from reference TRBV5-1 and TRBJ2-7): KAGVTQTPRYLIKTRGQQVTLSCSPISGHRSVSWYQQTPGQGLQFLFEYFSETQRNKGNFPGRFSGRQFSNSRSEMNVSTLELGDSALYLCASSPDSRGWYEQYFGPGTRLTVT.

The CDR3 nucleotides are TGTGCCAGCAGCTTAGAACGCTTTGGGGGGGAATACGAGCAGTACTTC. Translating it yields CASSLERFGGEYEQYF. The V gene is TRBV7-9, the J gene TRBJ2-7, with TRBD2 matching 7 bases. Germline V gives CDR1 SEHNR, CDR2 FQNEAQ (reference sequence). The CDR3 is made up of 16 amino acids. V was clipped by 1 base and J by 4 bases; unmatched bases: 10.

The chain joins TRBV27 to TRBJ1-2; TRBD1 is a possible D gene (5 bases). Deletions cut 3 bases from V and 8 bases from J, with 13 bases between. The germline gives CDR1 MNHEY, CDR2 SMNVEV (reference sequence). The length of the CDR3 is 13 residues. CDR3 sequence reads: CASSFGQGGGYTF. Here the CDR3 DNA reads TGTGCCAGCAGTTTCGGGCAGGGCGGAGGCTACACCTTC.

This clone occurred once. A read error may be the cause here, since a much bigger clone is one base away. V usage is TRBV15 and J usage is TRBJ1-1; D is unclear. Trimming cost V 1 base and J 9 bases, with 12 bases left between them. The CDR3 runs 13 residues. Germline CDR1 LNHNV, CDR2 YYDKDF (reference sequence). The CDR3 sequence is CATSRVPSGKAFF. The CDR3 bases are TGTGCCACCAGCAGAGTTCCCAGCGGGAAAGCTTTCTTT. Full variable domain (rest looked up from reference TRBV15 and TRBJ1-1): DAMVIQNPRYQVTQFGKPVTLSCSQTLNHNVMYWYQQKSSQAPKLLFHYYDKDFNNEADTPDNFQSRRPNTSFCFLDIRSPGLGDTAMYLCATSRVPSGKAFFGQGTRLTVV.

The gene calls are TRBV7-9 and TRBJ2-1, with 13 bases that match TRBD2. The CDR3 extends over 16 amino acids. V lost 6 bases and J lost 0; bases outside the gene matches: 2. Germline V gene lookup returns CDR1 SEHNR and CDR2 FQNEAQ (reference sequence). For the CDR3, the DNA is TGTGCCAGCAGGGGACTAGCGGGAAGCTCCTACAATGAGCAGTTCTTC. Protein sequence: CASRGLAGSSYNEQFF.

The rearrangement links TRBV18 to TRBJ1-3; no firm D call. Germline lookup yields CDR1 KGHSH and CDR2 LQKENI. Trimming took off 2 bases at V and 0 bases at J, with 14 bases between the two ends. The CDR3 is made up of 17 amino acids. The chain's CDR3 is CASSPSLAARSGNTIYF. The CDR3 DNA is TGTGCCAGCTCACCATCTCTGGCAGCGCGCTCTGGAAACACCATATATTTT.

This sequence joins TRBV2 and TRBJ2-1; 11 bases line up with TRBD2. Losses at the gene ends were 6 bases for V and 4 bases for J; bases not matched to a gene: 14. Germline assignment: CDR1 SNHLY and CDR2 FYNNEI. The CDR3 has 18 residues. Here the CDR3 reads CASSIAGGWRWGYNEQFF. CDR3 nucleotides: TGTGCCAGCAGCATAGCGGGGGGGTGGCGCTGGGGTTACAATGAGCAGTTCTTC.

The V and J genes are TRBV9 and TRBJ2-7; the D gene is possibly TRBD2 (5 bases). Deletions cut 4 bases from V and 0 bases from J, with 14 bases between. The germline CDR1 and CDR2 sequences are SGDLS and YYNGEE. The CDR3 has 15 residues. The CDR3 here is CASSQGSGSSYEQYF. CDR3 nucleotide sequence: TGTGCCAGCAGCCAAGGATCTGGGAGCTCCTACGAGCAGTACTTC. Variable domain in full (rest from reference TRBV9 and TRBJ2-7): DSGVTQTPKHLITATGQRVTLRCSPRSGDLSVYWYQQSLDQGLQFLIQYYNGEERAKGNILERFSAQQFPDLHSELNLSSLELGDSALYFCASSQGSGSSYEQYFGPGTRLTVT.

This clone appeared once. The CDR3 here is CASSQVDEQYF. The CDR3 DNA is TGTGCCAGCAGCCAAGTGGACGAGCAGTACTTC. The J gene is TRBJ2-7, the V gene TRBV4-2; D uncertain. With 1 base removed from V and 5 bases from J, the gap between germline ends came to 3 bases. The germline V gene has CDR1 LGHNA and CDR2 YNFKEQ. The CDR3 is made up of 11 amino acids.

The chain has TRBV5-4 and TRBJ1-4; perhaps TRBD1 as D (6 bases). Germline CDR1 and CDR2: SGHNT and YYREEE (reference sequence). The V gene lost 5 bases and the J gene lost 5 bases, with 19 bases spanning the gap. The CDR3 covers 16 residues. CDR3 sequence (DNA): TGTGCCAGCAGTTCTACAGGGCCCGGAACGAATGAAAAACTGTTTTTT. Translated, it gives CASSSTGPGTNEKLFF.